This T cell receptor (beta chain) was sequenced during a study of T cell responses to AZD1222 COVID-19 vaccine. Study outcomes and limitations: In a largely white British group with more females than males, clonal diversity was possibly underestimated. Vaccine-associated CD4 TCRs ranged over spike, dominating at 160-218 and 743-854. At baseline, seropositivity was found in only six or seven AZD1222 recipients.

Measured with immunoSEQ multiplex PCR; TCRdb has only the in-frame clones, and not every one. The sample lists roughly 120,000 clones, approximately 90% occurring once. This clone was picked up one time. Its antigen remains unknown. The CDR3 is made up of 13 amino acids. V gave up 8 bases and J gave up 1 base, with 11 bases separating them. Germline CDR1 LNHDA, CDR2 SQIVND (reference sequence). The sequencing used peripheral blood, collected on day 0 of AZD1222 vaccination. This receptor was identified in an adult in good health. The V and J genes are TRBV19 and TRBJ1-1, with a tentative D call TRBD1 (5 bases). The CDR3 loop is CASFRAENTEAFF. The CDR3, as DNA: TGTGCCAGTTTCAGGGCCGAGAACACTGAAGCTTTCTTT.